This T cell receptor (beta chain) came from a study of technical replicates of blood from several donors. The CDR3 runs to 17 residues. Unmatched junction bases numbered 16, after V lost 5 bases and J lost 4 bases. The germline V gene encodes CDR1 MDHEN and CDR2 SYDVKM. Profiled with immunoSEQ multiplex PCR; TCRdb holds only in-frame clones, not every one. In the table there are around 65,000 clones, around 87% of which are singletons. Input material: PBMCs. The sequence was collected from a human donor in good health. Some clones in this sample may be carry-over from other donors' samples. The genes are TRBV28 and TRBJ1-1; 7 bases are a match to TRBD1. CDR3 bases: TGTGCCAGCAGTACCACACGAACAGGGGCGAGGAGCACTGAAGCTTTCTTT. Amino acids: CASSTTRTGARSTEAFF. The whole variable domain, filled in from reference TRBV28 and TRBJ1-1, reads DVKVTQSSRYLVKRTGEKVFLECVQDMDHENMFWYRQDPGLGLRLIYFSYDVKMKEKGDIPEGYSVSREKKERFSLILESASTNQTSMYLCASSTTRTGARSTEAFFGQGTRLTVV.